The entry below gives a single T cell receptor beta chain sequence along with its context. Its antigen is not known. The germline CDR1 and CDR2 sequences are SNHLY and FYNNEI. The V and J ends lost 3 bases and 5 bases, in that order; junction bases with no gene match: 8. The CDR3 has 16 residues. This entry comes from a study of cytomegalovirus exposure and HLA in healthy donors. The study, taken as a whole, reports: Cytomegalovirus association was assigned to under 200 TCR beta chains. One later analysis, an examination of the 120 validation repertoires, found that first-cohort TCR clusters tended to co-occur in them.

The method was immunoSEQ multiplex PCR; TCRdb's version includes in-frame clones alone and lacks a portion of them. The table records under 75,000 clones, approximately 97% of them present only once. This clonotype was obtained from a woman aged 18-29 years in good health and CMV-seropositive. The V call is TRBV2, the J call TRBJ2-2, with 8 positions matching TRBD2. Sequenced sample: PBMCs. The DNA of the CDR3 is TGTGCCAGCAGTGATGAAAGCGGGAGATATACCGGGGAGCTGTTTTTT. Translating gives CASSDESGRYTGELFF.